The entry that follows covers one T cell receptor (beta chain) sequence. Only in-frame clones appear in the TCRdb table, and some are missing; sequencing was by immunoSEQ multiplex PCR. The table shows tens of thousands of clones, with roughly 80% occurring only once. This specimen belongs to a study of blood T cell repertoires in COVID-19. Per germline, CDR1 LNHDA and CDR2 SQIVND (reference sequence). The CDR3 is made up of 15 amino acids. Trimming left V 6 bases short and J 4 bases short, with 19 bases between. The sequence derives from a man in his 70s with acute or convalescent COVID-19. The V gene is TRBV19, the J gene TRBJ2-7, with D possibly TRBD2 on 5 matching bases. The material sequenced was peripheral blood. CDR3 sequence (DNA): TGTGCCAGTAGCCTCAAGGACTCCCCGTTTTACGAGCAGTACTTC. Protein: CASSLKDSPFYEQYF. The entire variable domain, with the rest obtained from reference TRBV19 and TRBJ2-7, is as follows: DGGITQSPKYLFRKEGQNVTLSCEQNLNHDAMYWYRQDPGQGLRLIYYSQIVNDFQKGDIAEGYSVSREKKESFPLTVTSAQKNPTAFYLCASSLKDSPFYEQYFGPGTRLTVT.